The following is a TCR beta chain sequence with its context. This receptor's antigen is unknown. There are no base qualities to consult, and no much larger clone falls within one base. TCRbeta CDR3 regions were amplified from genomic DNA using the immunoSEQ Assay, a bias-controlled multiplex PCR. Per the original workflow: Within the assay, amplification of reference gene primers was used to estimate how many nucleated cells each sample contained. Sequence reads were collapsed and filtered to measure the absolute abundance of every unique TCRbeta CDR3 rearrangement. For each sample, productive Simpson clonality was calculated as the square root of Simpson's diversity index over productive rearrangements. The table comes from immuneACCESS by way of TCRdb, which keeps in-frame sequences with V and J called. Part of the clones is missing from these tables; in studies checked, under half for an unresolved V gene and the rest for unknown reasons. V, J and clone size derive from that table, while D and trimming were established from the DNA sequence. Present in this sample are over 350,000 clones, around 90% of which were seen just once. Approximately 1.2% of the sample belongs to the ten largest clones.

This entry comes from a study of blood T cell repertoires in COVID-19 (dated by TCRdb to about 2020). For the wider study: Samples from collaborators originated in the United States, Italy and Spain and spanned both the acute and convalescent phases of COVID-19. The material from the prospective study consisted of cDNA or gDNA derived from T cells, B-cell-depleted T cells, or PBMCs. Deeply sampled blood TCRbeta repertoires from subjects exposed to, actively infected with, or recovered from COVID-19 were included in the dataset. The repertoires were released in a freely available public database intended as a resource for research on the immune response to SARS-CoV-2. Samples came from the ongoing ImmuneRACE study (first 160 participants) plus 1,254 subjects from 6 global collaborators. A de-identified subject ID, COVID-19 status, age in years and sex were almost always included in the sample metadata. HLA class I and class II types, where available, came from metadata supplied by the sample provider rather than from assay-based typing.

Participants in the prospective study were aged roughly 18 to 95 years, lived in 20 to 25 United States geographic areas, and enrolled through a virtual design. In the prospective study, cohorts were assigned on the basis of participant-reported clinical history obtained from a screening survey and a study questionnaire. Recovered participants in ImmuneRACE Cohort 3 were defined by two consecutive negative NP/OP PCR tests, clearance by a healthcare professional, or resolution of symptoms. In the prospective study, mobile phlebotomists collected whole blood, serum and a nasopharyngeal or oropharyngeal swab from each participant. Prospective study participants could optionally give additional blood draws and questionnaires over an approximately 2-month period. Before DNA extraction, blood samples from the prospective study were shipped at room temperature or frozen. Based on the germline V gene, the CDR1 and CDR2 sequences are SGHRS and YFSETQ. The V end loses 4 bases and the J end loses 3 bases, and a stretch of 10 bases separates them. From cysteine to phenylalanine, the CDR3 is 13 amino acids long. Only the CDR3 region is kept as DNA, spanning 39 bases read in frame from base 1.

The paper's findings and limits, for the study overall: The amount of clinical and demographic metadata varied by source and participant and was provided uncurated.

This TCR came from a woman aged 18-35 years who had recovered from COVID-19. Sequencing was done on a sample of PBMCs or T cells enriched from blood (not recorded which). The rearrangement combines TRBV5-1 with TRBJ1-1, and TRBD1 may be the D gene, going by 5 matching bases. The nucleotide sequence is given as TGCGCCAGCAGCCCGGCGGGGGACACTGAAGCTTTCTTT. Its protein reads: CASSPAGDTEAFF.